The entry below gives a single T cell receptor (beta chain) sequence along with its context. Its antigen is undetermined. The data originate from a study of cytomegalovirus exposure and HLA in healthy donors. Whole-study context: The Caucasian-associated ancestry cluster held 80% to 90% of over 350 genotyped donors. Study-level points and caveats: In a later analysis, V- and J-gene trimming of beta chains associated with a DCLRE1C missense variant, replicated independently. Previous analysis showed most TCR beta V segments were productive about 87% or about 30% of the time. A few chains tied to CMV proved CMV antigen-specific in vitro.

Germline V gene data show CDR1 as MNHNS and CDR2 as SASEGT. The CDR3 spans 17 residues. V gave up 4 bases and J gave up 4 bases, with 20 bases separating them. The PCR ran on 60 Vbeta and 13 Jbeta primers. The data were produced by immunoSEQ multiplex PCR, yet TCRdb's version contains in-frame clones alone and is incomplete. This table has roughly 140,000 clones, about 75% appearing once. The genes are TRBV6-1 and TRBJ1-3, with D tentatively TRBD1 (6 bases). What was sequenced was PBMCs. The sequence was obtained from a woman aged 25 to 39 in good health and CMV-seronegative. The CDR3, as DNA: TGTGCCAGCAGTGCCCGGGACATGCGATATGGAGGAAACACCATATATTTT. It codes for CASSARDMRYGGNTIYF.